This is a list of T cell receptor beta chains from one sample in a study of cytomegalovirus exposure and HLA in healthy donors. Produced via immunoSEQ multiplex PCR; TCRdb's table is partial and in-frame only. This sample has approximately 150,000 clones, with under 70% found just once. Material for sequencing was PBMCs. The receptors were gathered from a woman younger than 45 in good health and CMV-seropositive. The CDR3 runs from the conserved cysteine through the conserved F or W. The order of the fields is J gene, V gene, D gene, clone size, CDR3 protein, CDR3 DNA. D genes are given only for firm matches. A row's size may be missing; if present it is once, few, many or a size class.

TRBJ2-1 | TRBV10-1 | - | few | CASSEFQDNEQFF | TGCGCCAGCAGTGAGTTTCAGGACAATGAGCAGTTCTTC
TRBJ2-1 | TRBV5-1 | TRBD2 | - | CASGTGLVKVEQFF | TGCGCCAGCGGTACCGGACTAGTTAAGGTTGAGCAGTTCTTC
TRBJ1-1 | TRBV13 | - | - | CASSLPQGRGTEAFF | TGTGCCAGCAGCTTACCACAGGGTAGGGGAACTGAAGCTTTCTTT
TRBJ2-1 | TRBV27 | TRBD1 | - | CASSLSGTGRPNEQFF | TGTGCCAGCAGTCTTTCCGGGACAGGGCGTCCCAATGAGCAGTTCTTC
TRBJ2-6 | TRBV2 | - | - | CASSTSLGAETNVLTF | TGTGCCAGCAGTACCTCCCTGGGGGCAGAGACCAACGTCCTGACTTTC
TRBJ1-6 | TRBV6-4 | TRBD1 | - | CASSIRRDRDPPLHF | TGTGCCAGCAGCATTCGCCGGGACAGGGACCCACCCCTCCACTTT
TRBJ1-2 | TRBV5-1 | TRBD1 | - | CASSLDRETNYGYTF | TGCGCCAGCAGCCTTGACAGGGAGACTAACTATGGCTACACCTTC
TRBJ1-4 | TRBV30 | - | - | CAWNIQGRHEKLFF | TGTGCCTGGAATATACAGGGTAGGCATGAAAAACTGTTTTTT
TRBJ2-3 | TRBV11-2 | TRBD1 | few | CASSLGAGGDTQYF | TGTGCCAGCAGCTTAGGGGCAGGGGGCGATACGCAGTATTTT
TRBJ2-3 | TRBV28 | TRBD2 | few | CATVAGGLGADTQYF | TGTGCCACAGTTGCGGGGGGGCTGGGAGCAGATACGCAGTATTTT
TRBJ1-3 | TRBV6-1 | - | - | CASSNDRSSGNTIYF | TGTGCCAGCAGTAACGACAGGAGCTCTGGAAACACCATATATTTT
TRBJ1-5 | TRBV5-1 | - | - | CASSLVGGEEQPQHF | TGCGCCAGCAGCTTGGTGGGCGGGGAAGAGCAGCCCCAGCATTTT
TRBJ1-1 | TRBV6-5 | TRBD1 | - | CASSYSRGDAFF | TGTGCCAGCAGTTACTCCAGGGGGGATGCTTTCTTT
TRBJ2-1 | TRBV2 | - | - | CASNETPNNEQFF | TGTGCCAGCAATGAGACACCAAACAATGAGCAGTTCTTC
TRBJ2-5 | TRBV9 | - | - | CASSVASQTYQETQYF | TGTGCCAGCAGCGTAGCCAGTCAGACTTACCAAGAGACCCAGTACTTC
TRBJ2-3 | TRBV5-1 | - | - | CASSPKNTDTQYF | TGCGCCAGCAGCCCCAAAAACACAGATACGCAGTATTTT
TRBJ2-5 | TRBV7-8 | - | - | CASSPSVGETQYF | TGTGCCAGCAGCCCCTCTGTCGGGGAGACCCAGTACTTC
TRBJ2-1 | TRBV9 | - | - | CASSPGGSSYNEQFF | TGTGCCAGCAGCCCAGGGGGGAGCTCCTACAATGAGCAGTTCTTC
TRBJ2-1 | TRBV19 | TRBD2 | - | CASSPRTSDGEQFF | TGTGCCAGTAGTCCCCGGACTAGCGATGGTGAGCAGTTCTTC
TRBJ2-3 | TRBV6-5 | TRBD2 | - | CASRINAGDDTQYF | TGTGCCAGCAGAATAAACGCGGGGGATGATACGCAGTATTTT
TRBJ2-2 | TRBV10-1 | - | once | CASSEWGSPSNTGELFF | TGCGCCAGCAGTGAGTGGGGCTCTCCTAGTAACACCGGGGAGCTGTTTTTT
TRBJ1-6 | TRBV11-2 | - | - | CASSYRSSYNSPLHF | TGTGCCAGCAGCTACAGGAGCTCCTATAATTCACCCCTCCACTTT
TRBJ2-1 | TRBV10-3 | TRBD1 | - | CAISSDRAGEQFF | TGTGCCATCAGCTCGGACAGGGCCGGTGAGCAGTTCTTC
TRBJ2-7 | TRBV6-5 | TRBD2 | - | CASSYMGAGGNYEQYF | TGTGCCAGCAGTTACATGGGGGCGGGAGGGAACTACGAGCAGTACTTC
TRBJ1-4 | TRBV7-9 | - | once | CASSLQTLSGKLFF | TGTGCCAGCAGCTTGCAGACACTGAGTGGAAAACTGTTTTTT
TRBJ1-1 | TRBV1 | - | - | CTSSQEDRPATGKNTEAFF | TGCACCAGCAGCCAAGAGGACCGCCCAGCGACAGGGAAGAACACTGAAGCTTTCTTT
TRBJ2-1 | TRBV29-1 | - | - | CSVSRDNEQFF | TGCAGCGTTTCTAGAGACAATGAGCAGTTCTTC
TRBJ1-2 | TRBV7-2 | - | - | CASSPSWAGFAYGYTF | TGTGCCAGCAGCCCTTCATGGGCAGGTTTTGCCTATGGCTACACCTTC
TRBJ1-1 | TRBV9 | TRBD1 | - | CASSVTGQPATEAFF | TGTGCCAGCAGCGTAACGGGACAGCCCGCAACTGAAGCTTTCTTT
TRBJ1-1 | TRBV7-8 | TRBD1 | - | CASSLALTGGVGTEAFF | TGTGCCAGCAGCTTAGCGCTCACAGGGGGCGTCGGCACTGAAGCTTTCTTT
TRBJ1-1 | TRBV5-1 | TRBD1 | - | CASSLGQGALGTEAFF | TGCGCCAGCAGCTTGGGACAGGGGGCTTTGGGCACTGAAGCTTTCTTT
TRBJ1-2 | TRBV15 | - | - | CATSRVGLGDYGYTF | TGTGCCACCAGCAGAGTGGGGTTAGGGGACTATGGCTACACCTTC
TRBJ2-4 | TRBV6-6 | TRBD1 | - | CASSTGGPKNIQYF | TGTGCCAGCAGTACAGGGGGCCCTAAAAACATTCAGTACTTC
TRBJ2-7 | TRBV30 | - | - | CAWSGGAEQYF | TGTGCCTGGAGTGGAGGCGCCGAGCAGTACTTC
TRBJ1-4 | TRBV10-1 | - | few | CASSELTVNEKLFF | TGCGCCAGCAGTGAGCTCACAGTAAATGAAAAACTGTTTTTT
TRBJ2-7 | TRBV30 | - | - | CAWSGGAEQYF | TGTGCCTGGAGTGGAGGCGCCGAGCAGTACTTC
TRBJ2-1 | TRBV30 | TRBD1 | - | CAWGGTGAPIGEQFF | TGTGCCTGGGGTGGGACAGGGGCCCCAATAGGTGAGCAGTTCTTC
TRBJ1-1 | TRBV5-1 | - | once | CASSLATGTNTEAFF | TGCGCCAGCAGCTTGGCCACAGGGACCAACACTGAAGCTTTCTTT
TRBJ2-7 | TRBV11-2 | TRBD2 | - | CASSPGTSGTVEQYF | TGTGCCAGCAGCCCGGGGACTAGCGGGACAGTCGAGCAGTACTTC
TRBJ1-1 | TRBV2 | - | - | CASCVGPYTEAFF | TGTGCCAGCTGCGTGGGGCCGTACACTGAAGCTTTCTTT
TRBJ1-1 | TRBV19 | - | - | CASINQGSTEAFF | TGTGCCAGTATAAATCAGGGGAGCACTGAAGCTTTCTTT
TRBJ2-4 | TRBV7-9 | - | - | CASSFSQGAQNIQYF | TGTGCCAGCAGCTTCTCCCAAGGGGCTCAAAACATTCAGTACTTC
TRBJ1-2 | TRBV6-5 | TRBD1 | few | CASRHGDRQRDGYTF | TGTGCCAGCAGACATGGGGACAGGCAGCGGGATGGCTACACCTTC